The 19 T cell receptor beta chains listed next were all sequenced from one sample in a study of cytomegalovirus exposure and HLA in healthy donors (dated by TCRdb to 2017 to 2019). Preparation of the library involved the immunoSEQ multiplex PCR assay. A mixture of 60 forward primers for TCR Vbeta segments and 13 reverse primers for TCR Jbeta segments was used in the multiplex PCR. TCRdb stores this immuneACCESS table with in-frame sequences only. Part of the clones is absent; in the studies checked, under half of the shortfall reflects unresolved V genes, and no reason is known for the rest. This sample holds around 150,000 clones; roughly 75% were observed only once. Under 5.5% of the sample rests with the top ten. Sequencing input: PBMCs. Receptors were obtained from a man aged 25-40 years in good health.

With regard to this clone: The junction differs from germline at one of its ends, possibly a read error. The chain joins TRBV7-9 to TRBJ2-5; maybe TRBD1 (6 bases). The CDR3 is made up of 12 amino acids. Germline V lookup: CDR1 SEHNR, CDR2 FQNEAQ (reference sequence). DNA of the CDR3: TGTTCCAGCATGACAGGCCAAGAGACCCAGTACTTC. It encodes CSSMTGQETQYF.

The rearrangement links TRBV5-1 to TRBJ1-4; 9 bases are a match to TRBD1. Per germline, CDR1 SGHRS and CDR2 YFSETQ. The ends lost 4 bases at V and 8 bases at J; junction bases unmatched: 12. The CDR3 totals 16 residues. DNA for the CDR3: TGCGCCAGCAGCCTACTCCCGGGACAGGGACGCGAAAAACTGTTTTTT. It is translated as CASSLLPGQGREKLFF.

V gene TRBV7-9 combines with J gene TRBJ2-3; 7 bases are a match to TRBD1. The length of the CDR3 is 17 residues. Germline V gene sequence: CDR1 SEHNR, CDR2 FQNEAQ (reference sequence). With 6 bases clipped from V and 2 bases from J, the junction kept 14 bases outside the gene matches. In DNA, the CDR3 is TGTGCCAGCAGACATACTAAGACAGGGCTATTCACAGATACGCAGTATTTT. Translation gives CASRHTKTGLFTDTQYF.

The J gene is TRBJ2-7, the V gene TRBV7-9; 9 bases fit TRBD1. V shed 5 bases and J 4 bases; nucleotides not matched to a gene: 9. Germline V lookup: CDR1 SEHNR, CDR2 FQNEAQ (reference sequence). The CDR3 extends over 15 amino acids. This CDR3 reads CASSQDTGGAYEQYF. The CDR3, as DNA: TGTGCCAGCAGCCAAGACACAGGGGGCGCGTACGAGCAGTACTTC.

V usage is TRBV7-9 and J usage is TRBJ2-7, with 9 bases that match TRBD2. CDR1 SEHNR and CDR2 FQNEAQ come from the germline V gene (reference sequence). The CDR3 has 14 residues. J lost 3 bases, V lost 3 bases, and 3 bases had no gene match. The CDR3 bases are TGTGCCAGCAGCTTGACTAGCGGAAACTACGAGCAGTACTTC. It encodes CASSLTSGNYEQYF.

Only a few counts were recorded for this clone. The sample carries other DNA sequences with the same CDR3. This chain joins TRBV6-6 and TRBJ2-1; the D is unclear. Germline values: CDR1 MNHNY, CDR2 SVGAGI (reference sequence). This CDR3 spans 12 amino acids. The V end lost 2 bases, the J end lost 8 bases, and 7 bases lay between the germline ends. CDR3 loop: CASSYRGDEQFF. In nucleotides, the CDR3 is TGTGCCAGCAGTTACCGAGGCGATGAGCAGTTCTTC.

DNA of the CDR3: TGTGCCAGCAGCTTAGGGGGCCCAGGGGCCAATGAGCAGTTCTTC. Protein: CASSLGGPGANEQFF. This rearrangement joins TRBV7-3 to TRBJ2-1; D perhaps matches TRBD1 (6 bases). CDR3 length: 15 residues. In germline, CDR1 is SGHTA, CDR2 FQGTGA. Between the trimmed V and J ends, which lost 2 bases and 6 bases, there was a span of 14 bases.

The rearrangement links TRBV7-2 to TRBJ1-2, with 9 bases matching TRBD1. Unmatched junction bases numbered 13, after V lost 5 bases and J lost 6 bases. The CDR3 contains 16 residues. Germline values: CDR1 SGHTA, CDR2 FQGNSA. CDR3 loop: CASSSRQGGLFHGYTF. The DNA of the CDR3 is TGTGCCAGCAGCAGCAGACAGGGGGGGCTCTTCCATGGCTACACCTTC.

The chain recombines TRBV28 with TRBJ2-1; a weak D match, TRBD2 (5 bases). Trimming pared 7 bases from V and 15 bases from J, leaving 19 bases between. CDR1 is MDHEN, CDR2 SYDVKM, per germline. CDR3 length: 12 amino acids. CDR3: CASKPQSGGWFF. As DNA, the CDR3 is TGTGCCAGCAAACCCCAGTCGGGCGGGTGGTTCTTC.

The chain links TRBV7-9 to TRBJ1-5; 10 nucleotides align to TRBD1. This CDR3 spans 16 amino acids. The germline gives CDR1 SEHNR, CDR2 FQNEAQ (reference sequence). Losses at the gene ends were 0 bases for V and 6 bases for J; bases not matched to a gene: 5. CDR3 nucleotide sequence: TGTGCCAGCAGCTTAGCGACAGGGGGCTTTATTCAGCCCCAGCATTTT. It specifies CASSLATGGFIQPQHF.

J is TRBJ2-7 and V is TRBV10-1; possibly TRBD2 for D (6 bases). Germline lookup yields CDR1 WNHNN and CDR2 SYGVQD (reference sequence). There are 16 residues in the CDR3. Trimming removed 7 bases from V and 0 bases from J, with 19 bases in between. In DNA, the CDR3 is TGCGCCAGCACTTCTACGGAGGGCAGGGTCTCCTACGAGCAGTACTTC. The encoded protein is CASTSTEGRVSYEQYF.

The chain joins TRBV6-1 to TRBJ2-7; no firm D call. Germline CDR1 is MNHNS and CDR2 is SASEGT. The V and J ends lost 5 bases and 1 base respectively, with 9 bases between them. The length of the CDR3 is 13 residues. The CDR3 here is CASSLARSYEQYF. The CDR3 DNA sequence: TGTGCCAGCAGTCTCGCCCGGTCCTACGAGCAGTACTTC.

The rearrangement links TRBV4-1 to TRBJ2-4; a weak D match, TRBD2 (5 bases). The germline V gene has CDR1 MGHRA and CDR2 YSYEKL. Deletions cut 1 base from V and 11 bases from J, with 21 bases between. The CDR3 covers 16 residues. The CDR3 sequence is CASSQGAQRWGEFQYF. DNA for the CDR3: TGCGCCAGCAGCCAAGGGGCCCAGCGGTGGGGAGAGTTTCAGTACTTC.

Worth noting for this clone: One junction end does not reproduce the germline sequence, and a read error may be involved. This sequence joins TRBV7-9 and TRBJ2-5; 9 bases align to TRBD1. Germline V CDR1 and CDR2: SEHNR, FQNEAQ (reference sequence). The CDR3 loop spans 15 amino acids. The CDR3 bases are TGTTCCAGCAGCCCTGGGACAGGGTGGGAGGAGACCCAGTACTTC. It translates to CSSSPGTGWEETQYF.

This clone was seen just once. The V call is TRBV5-1, the J call TRBJ1-1; 7 positions agree with TRBD1. The V segment lost 0 bases and the J segment 8 bases; nucleotides outside the gene matches: 4. Germline V lookup: CDR1 SGHRS, CDR2 YFSETQ. There are 13 residues in the CDR3. The CDR3 loop is CASSLVTGQEAFF. The CDR3 DNA is TGCGCCAGCAGCTTGGTGACGGGACAGGAAGCTTTCTTT.

This clone was detected a few times. The chain combines TRBV9 with TRBJ1-1; unclear D gene. Trimming shortened V by 4 bases and J by 8 bases, and 12 bases separated the two germline ends. The V gene's germline CDR1 is SGDLS and CDR2 YYNGEE. CDR3 length: 12 residues. The DNA for the CDR3 is TGTGCCAGCAGCCTACAGACGGGAGAAGCTTTCTTT. Translation gives CASSLQTGEAFF.

V is TRBV27 and J is TRBJ2-5; TRBD2 aligns across 7 bases. Trimming at V came to 6 bases and at J to 3 bases, leaving 4 bases not matched to a gene. CDR1 MNHEY and CDR2 SMNVEV come from the germline V gene (reference sequence). The CDR3 is 13 residues long. CDR3 sequence: CASRRGGEETQYF. In DNA, the CDR3 is TGTGCCAGCAGGCGCGGGGGAGAAGAGACCCAGTACTTC.

The DNA for the CDR3 is TGTGCCAGTCTCCCCACGGCTAGCGTAGACAATGAGCAGTTCTTC. This translates into CASLPTASVDNEQFF. The rearrangement joins TRBV19 to TRBJ2-1; maybe TRBD2 (6 bases). V was shortened by 8 bases and J by 5 bases, with 19 bases between the two germline ends. From germline, CDR1 is LNHDA and CDR2 SQIVND (reference sequence). The CDR3 extends over 15 amino acids.

The chain carries TRBV7-9 and TRBJ2-1; 7 nucleotides agree with TRBD2. Germline CDR1 reads SEHNR; CDR2 reads FQNEAQ (reference sequence). This CDR3 has 12 residues. J was trimmed by 10 bases and V by 4 bases; bases with no gene match: 4. In DNA, the CDR3 is TGTGCCAGCAGCTGGACTAGTGCCGAGCAGTTCTTC. Its translation: CASSWTSAEQFF.